This T cell receptor (beta chain) came from a study of T-cell memory formation after mild COVID-19. The germline V and J ends were trimmed by 2 bases and 0 bases, with 9 bases remaining between them. The CDR3 has 14 residues. Germline CDR1 SGHRS, CDR2 YFSETQ. Via MiXCR, TCRdb re-called the 5' RACE reads, giving one row per CDR3 protein. The data show roughly 200,000 distinct CDR3 sequences, roughly 16% seen once. This clonotype was recorded many times. This chain connects TRBV5-1 to TRBJ2-7; no reliable D call. Sequenced input: PBMCs or a T cell subset sorted from them (not recorded which). This clonotype was sampled from an adult woman who had mild COVID-19 (a few samples of this study predate the infection). Cell type and time point are not known. DNA of the CDR3: TGCGCCAGCAGCTTCCAACCCCGCTCCTACGAGCAGTACTTC. This translates into CASSFQPRSYEQYF.